Presented here are 9 T cell receptor beta chains from one specimen sequenced in a study of cytomegalovirus exposure and HLA in healthy donors. PCR employed 60 Vbeta and 13 Jbeta primers. Sequenced by immunoSEQ multiplex PCR; TCRdb stores in-frame clones only, minus some. Of 150,000 or so clones listed, approximately 73% are singletons. Input material: PBMCs. These receptors all stem from a man in his thirties or forties in good health and CMV-seropositive.

A single count supports this clone. The V call is TRBV19, the J call TRBJ2-7; D possibly corresponds to TRBD2 (6 bases). In germline, CDR1 is LNHDA, CDR2 SQIVND (reference sequence). This CDR3 comprises 16 residues. V was trimmed by 5 bases and J by 7 bases, leaving 24 bases between them. The DNA of the CDR3 is TGTGCCAGTAGTGCCCGGGAGCTGGAGGCCTTTGGGGAGCAGTACTTC. This translates into CASSARELEAFGEQYF.

This clone has a handful of counts. The chain is built from TRBV5-1 and TRBJ2-2; 9 bases map to TRBD1. The trim removed 0 bases at V and 7 bases at J, leaving 7 bases unmatched. Germline V gene sequence: CDR1 SGHRS, CDR2 YFSETQ. This CDR3 is 16 amino acids long. DNA for the CDR3: TGCGCCAGCAGCTTGGGAAACAGGGGGCTCGGCGGGGAGCTGTTTTTT. It translates to CASSLGNRGLGGELFF. The complete variable domain, with remaining parts taken from reference TRBV5-1 and TRBJ2-2, reads KAGVTQTPRYLIKTRGQQVTLSCSPISGHRSVSWYQQTPGQGLQFLFEYFSETQRNKGNFPGRFSGRQFSNSRSEMNVSTLELGDSALYLCASSLGNRGLGGELFFGEGSRLTVL.

V gene TRBV30 combines with J gene TRBJ2-3; 7 positions agree with TRBD2. In germline, CDR1 is GTSNPN, CDR2 SVGIG (reference sequence). V gave up 0 bases and J gave up 1 base; unmatched junction bases: 10. The CDR3 spans 17 residues. This CDR3 reads CAWSVRGVGYRTDTQYF. The CDR3, as DNA: TGTGCCTGGAGTGTACGGGGGGTGGGGTACCGCACAGATACGCAGTATTTT.

The V gene is TRBV6-6, the J gene TRBJ1-2; TRBD1 might be the D (5 bases). The CDR3 runs to 12 residues. V was trimmed by 10 bases and J by 3 bases, leaving 12 bases between them. Germline CDR1 and CDR2: MNHNY and SVGAGI (reference sequence). The CDR3 protein is CATRDRDYGYTF. The CDR3 bases are TGTGCCACGCGGGACCGGGACTATGGCTACACCTTC.

The genes are TRBV7-9 and TRBJ2-7, with 8 positions matching TRBD1. Germline V gene lookup returns CDR1 SEHNR and CDR2 FQNEAQ (reference sequence). Trimming took 5 bases from V and 3 from J; bases not matched to a gene: 9. The CDR3 is 15 residues long. The CDR3 is CASSPKGQGDYEQYF. CDR3 DNA sequence: TGTGCCAGCAGCCCCAAAGGACAGGGAGACTACGAGCAGTACTTC.

The V gene is TRBV6-4, the J gene TRBJ2-1; D might be TRBD1 (5 bases). This CDR3 contains 15 residues. CDR1 MRHNA and CDR2 SNTAGT come from the germline V gene. The V end lost 5 bases, the J end lost 2 bases, and 13 bases lay between the germline ends. The CDR3 is CASSITGQAYNEQFF. DNA for the CDR3: TGTGCCAGCAGTATTACAGGCCAAGCCTACAATGAGCAGTTCTTC.

The rearrangement links TRBV2 to TRBJ1-4; D not resolved. CDR3 length: 14 residues. V was cut by 0 bases and J by 7 bases, with 9 bases left in between. Germline CDR1 SNHLY, CDR2 FYNNEI. The CDR3 is CASSEARRAEKLFF. CDR3 bases: TGTGCCAGCAGTGAAGCACGGAGAGCTGAAAAACTGTTTTTT.

This clone was observed a single time. CDR3 loop: CASSAVSSPYEQYF. The CDR3 nucleotides read TGTGCCAGCAGTGCGGTTAGTTCCCCCTACGAGCAGTACTTC. This chain connects TRBV6-1 to TRBJ2-7; unclear D gene. CDR1 is MNHNS and CDR2 is SASEGT in the germline V gene. The V gene lost 4 bases and the J gene lost 2 bases, with 12 bases spanning the gap. The CDR3 runs to 14 residues.

The chain carries TRBV2 and TRBJ2-7, with TRBD2 matching over 8 bases. Germline CDR1 is SNHLY and CDR2 is FYNNEI. Trimming at V came to 1 base and at J to 2 bases, leaving 4 bases not matched to a gene. The CDR3 extends over 15 amino acids. This CDR3 is CASSEGGLAAYEQYF. Here the CDR3 DNA reads TGTGCCAGCAGTGAAGGCGGACTAGCCGCCTACGAGCAGTACTTC.